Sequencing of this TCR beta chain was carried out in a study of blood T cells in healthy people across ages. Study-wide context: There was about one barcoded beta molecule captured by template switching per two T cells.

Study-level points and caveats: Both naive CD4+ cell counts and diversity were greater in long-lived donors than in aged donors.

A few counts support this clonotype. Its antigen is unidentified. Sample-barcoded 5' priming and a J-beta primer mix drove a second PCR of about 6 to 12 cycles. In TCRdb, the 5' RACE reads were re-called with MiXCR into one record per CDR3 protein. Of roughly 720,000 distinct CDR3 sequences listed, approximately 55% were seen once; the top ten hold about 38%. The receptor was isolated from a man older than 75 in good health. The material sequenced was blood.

The CDR3 region has the DNA TGCAGCGTTCGACTCCGTCAAGAGACCCAGTACTTC. Protein: CSVRLRQETQYF. This chain connects TRBV29-1 to TRBJ2-5, with no clear D. Trimming took 5 bases from V and 2 from J, leaving 9 bases between them. The CDR3 has 12 residues. The germline V gene encodes CDR1 SQVTM and CDR2 ANQGSEA.